These 14 T cell receptor beta chains originate from one sample sequenced in a study of molecular identifiers for immune sequencing clone quantification (dated by TCRdb to 2016 to 2019). The library was built by means of PCR. The data were produced on a NextSeq 500. TCRdb itself trimmed the public reads at Q25 with fastp, ran MiXCR and retained productive beta chains. CDR3 protein sequences are deduplicated, and each keeps its most common genes and DNA. The sample yields approximately 100,000 distinct CDR3 sequences; around a third were counted once. The ten biggest clones cover roughly 4.2% of the sample. Sequenced: naive CD8+ T cells from blood, with Jurkat cell RNA spiked in. Read against the paper, the sample's cell subset or site label means: FACS-sorted CD8+CD4-CCR7+CD45RA+ naive T cells. The receptors here all came from a human donor in good health. Some libraries in this study had Jurkat cell RNA spiked in.

The table lists this clonotype with many counts. This chain joins TRBV5-1 and TRBJ2-7; 7 bases are a match to TRBD1. CDR1 and CDR2 (germline): SGHRS, YFSETQ. V trimming: 2 bases; J trimming: 2 bases; junction bases outside the gene matches: 4. The CDR3 totals 14 residues. CDR3 loop: CASSFRDSPYEQYF. For the CDR3, the DNA is TGCGCCAGCAGCTTCCGGGACAGTCCCTACGAGCAGTACTTC.

The chain joins TRBV6-2 or TRBV6-3 to TRBJ2-5; maybe TRBD1 (6 bases). Germline loops: CDR1 MNHEY, CDR2 SVGEGT. The CDR3 has 14 amino acids. V was clipped by 6 bases and J by 3 bases, with 14 bases between them. As DNA, the CDR3 is TGTGCCAGCAGCTCCGGGACACTCGAAGAGACCCAGTACTTC. Encoded protein: CASSSGTLEETQYF.

This chain uses TRBV27 with TRBJ2-5; TRBD2 matches 11 bases. CDR1 and CDR2 (germline): MNHEY, SMNVEV (reference sequence). The CDR3 has 16 amino acids. V dropped 4 bases and J dropped 4; count of bases not matched to a gene: 8. The CDR3 bases are TGTGCCAGCAGTTGGACTAGCGGGCGCCCACTAGAGACCCAGTACTTC. It is translated as CASSWTSGRPLETQYF.

This clonotype has a single count. The V call is TRBV4-1, the J call TRBJ2-3, with D possibly TRBD1 on 6 matching bases. V lost 8 bases and J 2 bases, leaving 20 bases between the germline ends. Germline V gene lookup returns CDR1 MGHRA and CDR2 YSYEKL. The CDR3 has 16 residues. CDR3 sequence reads: CASRPAGASFTDTQYF. CDR3 DNA sequence: TGCGCCAGCCGCCCGGCAGGGGCGTCCTTCACAGATACGCAGTATTTT.

About this clonotype itself: One end of the junction does not line up with germline, which may come from a read error. The V gene is TRBV5-6, the J gene TRBJ1-1, with D hard to call. The CDR3 is made up of 13 amino acids. Germline CDR1 reads SGHDT; CDR2 reads YYEEEE. CDR3 in DNA: TGTGGCAGCAGCTTGGTAGGCTTCCCTGAAGCTTTCTTT. It yields the protein CGSSLVGFPEAFF.

The sample holds many counts of this clonotype. The chain combines TRBV3-1 with TRBJ2-7; D is undetermined. The germline CDR1 and CDR2 sequences are LGHDT and YNNKEL (reference sequence). The V end was cut by 4 bases, the J end by 3 bases, with 13 bases between. The CDR3 contains 14 residues. CDR3 protein: CASSRVPLDYEQYF. The CDR3 coding sequence is TGTGCCAGCAGCCGAGTGCCCCTAGACTACGAGCAGTACTTC.

The genes are TRBV27 and TRBJ2-1; 8 bases are shared with TRBD1. V was clipped by 6 bases and J by 5 bases; unmatched bases: 6. The CDR3 sequence is 14 residues long. From germline, CDR1 is MNHEY and CDR2 SMNVEV (reference sequence). CDR3 nucleotide sequence: TGTGCCAGCAGCCGGACAGGGTCCAACAATGAGCAGTTCTTC. Translation: CASSRTGSNNEQFF.

This chain links TRBV24-1 with TRBJ2-5; unclear D gene. The ends were cut back, 1 base at V and 2 bases at J, with 4 bases in the middle. This CDR3 has 13 amino acids. CDR1 and CDR2 (germline): KGHDR, SFDVKD. CDR3 amino acids: CATSDFSQETQYF. The CDR3 region has the DNA TGTGCCACCAGTGATTTCAGTCAAGAGACCCAGTACTTC.

The J gene is TRBJ2-7, the V gene TRBV11-2; perhaps D is TRBD1 or TRBD2 (7 bases each). This CDR3 spans 18 amino acids. V was shortened by 5 bases and J by 3 bases, with 26 bases between the two germline ends. Germline V lookup: CDR1 SGHAT, CDR2 FQNNGV. The chain's CDR3 is CASSLGGGTGVGFYEQYF. Here the CDR3 DNA reads TGTGCCAGCAGCCTAGGGGGGGGTACAGGGGTCGGCTTCTACGAGCAGTACTTC.

V usage is TRBV12-3 or TRBV12-4 and J usage is TRBJ2-2, with D possibly TRBD2 on 6 matching bases. Deletions cut 5 bases from V and 0 bases from J, with 19 bases between. The CDR3 has 18 residues. The CDR3 spells CASSQAPAGHPNTGELFF. CDR3 nucleotide sequence: TGTGCCAGCAGTCAAGCCCCAGCGGGCCACCCGAACACCGGGGAGCTGTTTTTT.

The table lists this clonotype with a few counts. The chain's CDR3 is CSAPRTLVYEQYF. As DNA, the CDR3 is TGCAGTGCTCCTAGGACATTGGTCTACGAGCAGTACTTC. The chain links TRBV20-1 to TRBJ2-7; D might be TRBD1 (5 bases). This CDR3 is built from 13 residues. Germline CDR1 and CDR2: DFQATT and SNEGSKA (reference sequence). With 5 bases removed from V and 3 bases from J, the gap between germline ends came to 14 bases.

This clonotype was counted a few times. The chain uses TRBV9 and TRBJ2-2; 11 nucleotides align to TRBD2. V lost 7 bases to trimming and J lost 4 bases; unmatched junction nucleotides: 12. CDR1 and CDR2 from the germline V gene are SGDLS and YYNGEE. The CDR3 length is 17 residues. The CDR3 DNA sequence: TGTGCCAGCGGGGTTACTAGCGGGAGCAAGAGCACCGGGGAGCTGTTTTTT. Residues: CASGVTSGSKSTGELFF.

Details on this clonotype: An end of the junction does not agree with germline; a read error may underlie this. The rearrangement uses TRBV29-1 and TRBJ2-2; perhaps TRBD2 as D (6 bases). The CDR3 runs to 13 residues. Germline values: CDR1 SQVTM, CDR2 ANQGSEA. The CDR3 is CSVPGRATGGLFF. The CDR3 nucleotides are TGCAGCGTTCCCGGGAGAGCCACCGGGGGGCTGTTTTTT.

This chain joins TRBV28 and TRBJ1-5; a possible D gene is TRBD2 (6 bases). The J call is doubtful: the DNA matches TRBJ2-3 better. This CDR3 spans 14 amino acids. Germline loops: CDR1 MDHEN, CDR2 SYDVKM. In DNA, the CDR3 is TGTGCCAGCAGTGCCGGGACTGGAGCTCAGCCCCAGTATTTT. It is translated as CASSAGTGAQPQYF.